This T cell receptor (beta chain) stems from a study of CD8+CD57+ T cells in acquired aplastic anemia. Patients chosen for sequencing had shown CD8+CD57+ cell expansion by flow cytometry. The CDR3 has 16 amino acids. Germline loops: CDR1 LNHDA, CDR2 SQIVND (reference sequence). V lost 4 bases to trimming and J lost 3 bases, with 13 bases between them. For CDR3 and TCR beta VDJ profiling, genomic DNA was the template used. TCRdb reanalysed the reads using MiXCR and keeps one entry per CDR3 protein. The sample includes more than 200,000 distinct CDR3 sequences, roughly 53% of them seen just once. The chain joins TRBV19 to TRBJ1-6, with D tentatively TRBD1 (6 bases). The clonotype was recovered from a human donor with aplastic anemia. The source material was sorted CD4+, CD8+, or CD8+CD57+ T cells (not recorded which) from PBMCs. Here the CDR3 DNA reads TGTGCCAGTAGTACCAGGGGCTCCAACTATAATTCACCCCTCCACTTT. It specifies CASSTRGSNYNSPLHF.